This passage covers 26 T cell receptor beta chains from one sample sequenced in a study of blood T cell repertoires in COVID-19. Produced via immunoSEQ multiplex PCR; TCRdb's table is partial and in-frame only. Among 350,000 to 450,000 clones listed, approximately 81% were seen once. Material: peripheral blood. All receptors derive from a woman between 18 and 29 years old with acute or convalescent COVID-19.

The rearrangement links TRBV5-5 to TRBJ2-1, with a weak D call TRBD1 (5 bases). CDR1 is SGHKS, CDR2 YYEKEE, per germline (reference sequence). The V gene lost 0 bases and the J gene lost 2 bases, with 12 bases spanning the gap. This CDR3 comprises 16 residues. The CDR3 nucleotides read TGTGCCAGCAGCTTGGAAGGGGTGGGTACCTACAATGAGCAGTTCTTC. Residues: CASSLEGVGTYNEQFF.

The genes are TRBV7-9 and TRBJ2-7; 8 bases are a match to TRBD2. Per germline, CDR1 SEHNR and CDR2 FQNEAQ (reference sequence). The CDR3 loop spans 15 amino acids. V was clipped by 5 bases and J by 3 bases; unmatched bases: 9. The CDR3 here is CASSRAGGSGYEQYF. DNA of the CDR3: TGTGCCAGCAGCCGGGCGGGGGGTAGCGGCTACGAGCAGTACTTC. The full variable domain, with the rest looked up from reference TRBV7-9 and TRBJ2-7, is DTGVSQNPRHKITKRGQNVTFRCDPISEHNRLYWYRQTLGQGPEFLTYFQNEAQLEKSRLLSDRFSAERPKGSFSTLEIQRTEQGDSAMYLCASSRAGGSGYEQYFGPGTRLTVT.

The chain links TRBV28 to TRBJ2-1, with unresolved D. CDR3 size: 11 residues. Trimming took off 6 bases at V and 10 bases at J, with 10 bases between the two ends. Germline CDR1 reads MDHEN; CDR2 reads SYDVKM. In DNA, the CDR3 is TGTGCCAGCAGCCCCTCTCGGGAGCAGTTCTTC. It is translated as CASSPSREQFF. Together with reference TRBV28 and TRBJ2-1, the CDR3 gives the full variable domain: DVKVTQSSRYLVKRTGEKVFLECVQDMDHENMFWYRQDPGLGLRLIYFSYDVKMKEKGDIPEGYSVSREKKERFSLILESASTNQTSMYLCASSPSREQFFGPGTRLTVL.

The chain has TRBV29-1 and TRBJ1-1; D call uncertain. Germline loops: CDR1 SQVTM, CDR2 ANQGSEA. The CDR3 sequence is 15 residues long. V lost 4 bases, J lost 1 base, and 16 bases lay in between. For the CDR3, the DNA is TGCAGCGTTGTAGAGTATGGAGGGAGGAACACTGAAGCTTTCTTT. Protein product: CSVVEYGGRNTEAFF.

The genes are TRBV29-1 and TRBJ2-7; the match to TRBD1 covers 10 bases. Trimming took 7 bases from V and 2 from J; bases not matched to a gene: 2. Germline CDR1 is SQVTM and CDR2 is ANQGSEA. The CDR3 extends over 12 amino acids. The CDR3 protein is CSAGTGAYEQYF. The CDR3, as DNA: TGCAGCGCCGGGACAGGGGCCTACGAGCAGTACTTC.

CDR3 bases: TGTGCCAGCAGCTTAACGGGACAGCAGCCCCAGCATTTT. Encoded protein: CASSLTGQQPQHF. V and J are TRBV7-3 and TRBJ1-5; TRBD1 agrees at 7 bases. Unmatched junction bases numbered 0, after V lost 0 bases and J lost 7 bases. Germline V gene data show CDR1 as SGHTA and CDR2 as FQGTGA. CDR3 length: 13 residues.

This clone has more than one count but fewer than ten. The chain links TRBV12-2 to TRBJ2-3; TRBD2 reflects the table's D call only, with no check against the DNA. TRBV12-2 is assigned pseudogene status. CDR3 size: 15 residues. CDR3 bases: TGTGCAAGTCGCTTCTCTAGCGGGAGTCCAGATACGCAGTATTTT. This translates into CASRFSSGSPDTQYF.

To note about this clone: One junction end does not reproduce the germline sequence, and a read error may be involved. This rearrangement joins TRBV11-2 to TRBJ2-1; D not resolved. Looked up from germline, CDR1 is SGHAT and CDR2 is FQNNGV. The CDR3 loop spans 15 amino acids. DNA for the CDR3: TGTGCCAGCACCCCTGTCGGTCCCTCCCACAATGAGCAGTTCTTC. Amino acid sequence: CASTPVGPSHNEQFF.

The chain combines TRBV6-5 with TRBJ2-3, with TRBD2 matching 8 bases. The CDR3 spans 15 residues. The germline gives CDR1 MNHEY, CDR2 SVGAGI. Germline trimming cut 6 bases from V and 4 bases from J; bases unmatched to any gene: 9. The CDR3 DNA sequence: TGTGCCAGCAGCCGGGGGACTAGAGGACCAGATACGCAGTATTTT. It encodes CASSRGTRGPDTQYF.

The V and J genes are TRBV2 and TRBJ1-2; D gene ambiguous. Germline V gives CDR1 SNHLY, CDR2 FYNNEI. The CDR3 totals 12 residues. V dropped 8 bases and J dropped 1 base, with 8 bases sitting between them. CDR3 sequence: CASFGNNYGYTF. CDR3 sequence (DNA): TGTGCCAGCTTTGGCAATAACTATGGCTACACCTTC.

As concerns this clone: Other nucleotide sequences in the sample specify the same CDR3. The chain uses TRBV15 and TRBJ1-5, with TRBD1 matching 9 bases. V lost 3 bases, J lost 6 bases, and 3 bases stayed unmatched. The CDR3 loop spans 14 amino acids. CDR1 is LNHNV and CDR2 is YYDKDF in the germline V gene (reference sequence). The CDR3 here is CATSRDRGVQPQHF. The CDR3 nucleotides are TGTGCCACCAGCAGGGACAGGGGAGTTCAGCCCCAGCATTTT.

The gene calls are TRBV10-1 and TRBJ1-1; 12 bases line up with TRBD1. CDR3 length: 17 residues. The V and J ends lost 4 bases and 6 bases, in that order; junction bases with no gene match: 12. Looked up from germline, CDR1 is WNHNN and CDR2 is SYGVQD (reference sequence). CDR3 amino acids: CASSGPGQGARKAEAFF. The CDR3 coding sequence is TGCGCCAGCAGTGGACCGGGACAGGGGGCGCGAAAAGCTGAAGCTTTCTTT.

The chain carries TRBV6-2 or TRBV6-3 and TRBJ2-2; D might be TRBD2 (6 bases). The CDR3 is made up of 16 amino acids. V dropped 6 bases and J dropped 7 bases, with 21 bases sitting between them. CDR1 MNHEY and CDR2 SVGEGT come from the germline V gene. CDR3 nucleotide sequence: TGTGCCAGCAGCAACGTGGACTATCGGGTTGGCGGGGAGCTGTTTTTT. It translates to CASSNVDYRVGGELFF.

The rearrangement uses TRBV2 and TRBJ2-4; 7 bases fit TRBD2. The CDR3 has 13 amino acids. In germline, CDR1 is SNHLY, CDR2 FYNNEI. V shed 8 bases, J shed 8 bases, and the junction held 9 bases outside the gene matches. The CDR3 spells CASQTSRADIQYF. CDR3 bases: TGTGCCAGCCAGACTAGCCGGGCGGACATTCAGTACTTC. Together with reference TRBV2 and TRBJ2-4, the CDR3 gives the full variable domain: EPEVTQTPSHQVTQMGQEVILRCVPISNHLYFYWYRQILGQKVEFLVSFYNNEISEKSEIFDDQFSVERPDGSNFTLKIRSTKLEDSAMYFCASQTSRADIQYFGAGTRLSVL.

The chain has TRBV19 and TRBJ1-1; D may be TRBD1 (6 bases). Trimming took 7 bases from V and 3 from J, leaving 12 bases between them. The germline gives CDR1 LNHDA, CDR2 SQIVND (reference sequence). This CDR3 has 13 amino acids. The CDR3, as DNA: TGTGCCAGTATCCCTAACAGGGACACTGAAGCTTTCTTT. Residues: CASIPNRDTEAFF. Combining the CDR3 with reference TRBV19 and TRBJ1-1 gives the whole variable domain DGGITQSPKYLFRKEGQNVTLSCEQNLNHDAMYWYRQDPGQGLRLIYYSQIVNDFQKGDIAEGYSVSREKKESFPLTVTSAQKNPTAFYLCASIPNRDTEAFFGQGTRLTVV.

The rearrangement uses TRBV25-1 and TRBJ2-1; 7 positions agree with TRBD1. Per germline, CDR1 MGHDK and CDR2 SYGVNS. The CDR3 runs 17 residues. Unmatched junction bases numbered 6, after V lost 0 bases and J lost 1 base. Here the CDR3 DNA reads TGTGCCAGCAGTGAATATAAGGGGGCGGCTTCCTACAATGAGCAGTTCTTC. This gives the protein CASSEYKGAASYNEQFF. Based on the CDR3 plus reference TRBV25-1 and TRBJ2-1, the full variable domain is EADIYQTPRYLVIGTGKKITLECSQTMGHDKMYWYQQDPGMELHLIHYSYGVNSTEKGDLSSESTVSRIRTEHFPLTLESARPSHTSQYLCASSEYKGAASYNEQFFGPGTRLTVL.

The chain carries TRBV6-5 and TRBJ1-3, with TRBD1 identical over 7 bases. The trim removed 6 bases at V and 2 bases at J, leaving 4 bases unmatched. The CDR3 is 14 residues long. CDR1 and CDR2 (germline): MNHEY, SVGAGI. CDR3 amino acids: CASSIDRAGNTIYF. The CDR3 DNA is TGTGCCAGCAGCATCGACAGGGCTGGAAACACCATATATTTT.

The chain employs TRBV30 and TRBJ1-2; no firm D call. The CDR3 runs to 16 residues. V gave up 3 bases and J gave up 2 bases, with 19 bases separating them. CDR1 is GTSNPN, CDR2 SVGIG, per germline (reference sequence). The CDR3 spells CAWSNPYEGSNYGYTF. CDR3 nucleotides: TGTGCCTGGAGCAACCCTTACGAGGGTTCGAACTATGGCTACACCTTC.

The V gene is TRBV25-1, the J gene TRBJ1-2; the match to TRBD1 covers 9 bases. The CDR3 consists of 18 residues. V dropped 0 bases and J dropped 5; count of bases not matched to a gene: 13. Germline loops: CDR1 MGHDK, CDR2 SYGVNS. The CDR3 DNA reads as TGTGCCAGCAGTGAATATTTAGGGGGACAGGGACGAGAATATGGCTACACCTTC. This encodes CASSEYLGGQGREYGYTF.

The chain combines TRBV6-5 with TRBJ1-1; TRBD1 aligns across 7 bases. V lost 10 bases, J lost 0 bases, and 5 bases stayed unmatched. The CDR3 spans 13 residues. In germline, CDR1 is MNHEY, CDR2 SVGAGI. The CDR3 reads CATETGMNTEAFF. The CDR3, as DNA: TGTGCCACAGAGACAGGGATGAACACTGAAGCTTTCTTT.

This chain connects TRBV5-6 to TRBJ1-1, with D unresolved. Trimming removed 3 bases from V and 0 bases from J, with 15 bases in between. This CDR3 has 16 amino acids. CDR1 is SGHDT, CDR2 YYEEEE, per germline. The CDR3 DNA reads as TGTGCCAGCAGCTGGATAGGGCAGGAGGTGAACACTGAAGCTTTCTTT. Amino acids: CASSWIGQEVNTEAFF.

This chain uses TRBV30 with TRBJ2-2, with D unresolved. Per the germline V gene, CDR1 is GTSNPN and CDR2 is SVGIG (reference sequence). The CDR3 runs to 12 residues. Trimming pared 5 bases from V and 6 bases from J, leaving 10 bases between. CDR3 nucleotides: TGTGCCTGGGACAAGTTACCCGGGGAGCTGTTTTTT. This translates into CAWDKLPGELFF. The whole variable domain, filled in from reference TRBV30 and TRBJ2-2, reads SQTIHQWPATLVQPVGSPLSLECTVEGTSNPNLYWYRQAAGRGLQLLFYSVGIGQISSEVPQNLSASRPQDRQFILSSKKLLLSDSGFYLCAWDKLPGELFFGEGSRLTVL.

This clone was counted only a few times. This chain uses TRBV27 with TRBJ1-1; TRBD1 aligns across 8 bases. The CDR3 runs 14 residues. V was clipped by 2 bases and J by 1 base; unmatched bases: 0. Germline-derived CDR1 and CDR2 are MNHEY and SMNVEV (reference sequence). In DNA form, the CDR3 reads TGTGCCAGCAGTTTAGGACAGGGGAACACTGAAGCTTTCTTT. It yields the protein CASSLGQGNTEAFF.

CDR3 in amino acids: CASATGISEKLFF. In nucleotides, the CDR3 is TGTGCCAGCGCGACAGGGATTAGTGAAAAACTGTTTTTT. The chain uses TRBV12-3 or TRBV12-4 and TRBJ1-4; 7 bases line up with TRBD1. V gave up 8 bases and J gave up 7 bases; unmatched junction bases: 7. This CDR3 region has 13 residues.

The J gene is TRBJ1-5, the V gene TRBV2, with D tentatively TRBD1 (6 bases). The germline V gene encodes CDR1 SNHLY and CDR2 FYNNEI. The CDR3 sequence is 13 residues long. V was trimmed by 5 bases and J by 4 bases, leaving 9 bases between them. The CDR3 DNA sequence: TGTGCCAGCAGTCTGGACAGTAATCAGCCCCAGCATTTT. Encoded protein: CASSLDSNQPQHF.

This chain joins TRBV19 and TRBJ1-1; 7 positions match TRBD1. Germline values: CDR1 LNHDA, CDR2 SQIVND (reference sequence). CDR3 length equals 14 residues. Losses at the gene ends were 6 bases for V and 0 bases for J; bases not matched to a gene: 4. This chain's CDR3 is CASSLQGMNTEAFF. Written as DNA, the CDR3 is TGTGCCAGTAGCCTACAGGGGATGAACACTGAAGCTTTCTTT.